These T cell receptor beta chains were read from a single sample in a study of identical twins. TCRdb re-derived calls from the 5' RACE reads in MiXCR, one entry per CDR3 protein. The repertoire consists of about 890,000 distinct CDR3 sequences, with roughly an eighth occurring once and the leading ten covering 1.5% to 2%. These data are also associated with another study on yellow fever vaccine responses in identical twins.

Sequencing was performed on PBMCs. Receptor source: a woman younger than 35 in good health. The CDR3 runs from the conserved cysteine through the conserved F or W. D genes are given only for firm matches. Size values are once, few and many counts, or a class for expanded clones, and some rows have none.

>TRBD1|NA|TRBJ2-2|TRBV12-3/TRBV12-4
CASESDRAVDTGELFF
TGTGCCAGCGAATCGGACAGGGCGGTAGATACCGGGGAGCTGTTTTTT
>NA|NA|TRBJ2-3|TRBV7-9
CASSLDWRGLYF
TGTGCCAGCAGCTTAGATTGGCGGGGCCTATATTTT
>NA|few|TRBJ2-1|TRBV6-1
CASSPTRKGFSSYNEQFF
TGTGCCAGCAGTCCCACCCGAAAAGGCTTTAGCTCCTACAATGAGCAGTTCTTC
>NA|many|TRBJ1-6|TRBV6-5
CASSYSSGVSYNSPLHF
TGTGCCAGCAGTTACTCGTCAGGGGTTTCCTATAATTCACCCCTCCACTTT
>NA|NA|TRBJ2-1|TRBV28
CASSLGGKHNEQFF
TGTGCCAGCAGCCTAGGCGGGAAGCACAATGAGCAGTTCTTC
>NA|many|TRBJ1-5|TRBV5-1
CASNQPQHF
TGCGCCAGCAATCAGCCCCAGCATTTT
>NA|few|TRBJ2-5|TRBV24-1
CATSDSSGHRETQYF
TGTGCCACCAGTGATTCTTCGGGACATCGAGAGACCCAGTACTTC
>NA|NA|TRBJ2-1|TRBV12-3/TRBV12-4
CASSDRSLSYNEQFF
TGTGCCAGCAGCGACAGGTCTCTCTCCTACAATGAGCAGTTCTTC
>NA|NA|TRBJ2-7|TRBV2
CASSESLAPSYEQYF
TGTGCCAGCAGTGAGTCCCTAGCGCCTTCCTACGAGCAGTACTTC
>TRBD2|NA|TRBJ2-1|TRBV20-1
CSARLGLAPNEQFF
TGCAGTGCTAGACTTGGACTAGCGCCTAATGAGCAGTTCTTC
>TRBD2|few|TRBJ2-7|TRBV19
CASSIGLAGSHEQYF
TGTGCCAGTAGTATCGGCCTAGCGGGATCCCACGAGCAGTACTTC
>NA|few|TRBJ2-3|TRBV28
CASSLRALGGTDTQYF
TGTGCCAGCAGTTTAAGAGCCTTGGGCGGCACAGATACGCAGTATTTT
>NA|few|TRBJ1-1|TRBV20-1
CSAPGWGADRNTEAFF
TGCAGTGCTCCCGGCTGGGGGGCGGACCGGAACACTGAAGCTTTCTTT
>NA|many|TRBJ2-2|TRBV29-1
CSVGRGVPGELFF
TGCAGCGTTGGGAGGGGGGTCCCCGGGGAGCTGTTTTTT
>NA|NA|TRBJ2-2|TRBV6-5
CASSYGYRETGELFF
TGTGCCAGCAGTTACGGTTACAGGGAGACCGGGGAGCTGTTTTTT
>NA|NA|TRBJ2-1|TRBV7-3
CASSPGLTGNNEQFF
TGTGCCAGCAGCCCAGGACTAACGGGTAACAATGAGCAGTTCTTC
>NA|NA|TRBJ1-1|TRBV11-3
CASSLRFSMNTEAFF
TGTGCCAGCAGCCTCCGGTTTAGCATGAACACTGAAGCTTTCTTT
>TRBD2|few|TRBJ2-3|TRBV12-3/TRBV12-4
CASKFLASGGITDTQYF
TGTGCCAGCAAATTCCTTGCGAGCGGGGGGATCACAGATACGCAGTATTTT
>NA|NA|TRBJ2-1|TRBV12-5
CASGLAGGSEQFF
TGTGCTAGTGGTCTAGCTGGGGGGAGTGAGCAGTTCTTC
>NA|NA|TRBJ2-7|TRBV13
CASSSPFAGSYEQYF
TGTGCCAGCAGCTCCCCCTTCGCGGGCTCCTACGAGCAGTACTTC
>TRBD1|few|TRBJ2-1|TRBV7-9
CASIKGGWNEQFF
TGTGCCAGCATTAAAGGGGGCTGGAATGAGCAGTTCTTC